The 18 T cell receptor beta chains reported below all come from one sample, sequenced in a study of blood T cell repertoires in COVID-19. Measured with immunoSEQ multiplex PCR; TCRdb has only the in-frame clones, and not every one. The table shows more than 95,000 clones, with 75% to 95% occurring only once. Sequenced material: peripheral blood. Receptors were obtained from a human donor in a cohort sampled during active COVID-19.

The V call is TRBV7-9, the J call TRBJ2-2; D is unclear. Trimming took off 6 bases at V and 0 bases at J, with 8 bases between the two ends. The CDR3 loop spans 14 amino acids. CDR1 and CDR2 from the germline V gene are SEHNR and FQNEAQ (reference sequence). The CDR3 DNA sequence: TGTGCCAGCAGACCAACTGCGAACACCGGGGAGCTGTTTTTT. Its translation: CASRPTANTGELFF.

The V gene is TRBV24-1, the J gene TRBJ2-3, with a possible D match to TRBD2 (6 bases). Germline V lookup: CDR1 KGHDR, CDR2 SFDVKD. This CDR3 region has 16 residues. V gave up 0 bases and J gave up 0 bases, with 9 bases separating them. The CDR3 DNA reads as TGTGCCACCAGTGATTTGGATAGCGGTAGCACAGATACGCAGTATTTT. Protein: CATSDLDSGSTDTQYF.

This clone showed up just once. This rearrangement joins TRBV5-4 to TRBJ1-5, with D unresolved. Between the trimmed V and J ends, which lost 1 base and 3 bases, there was a span of 8 bases. Germline CDR1 is SGHNT and CDR2 is YYREEE (reference sequence). This CDR3 region has 14 residues. CDR3 sequence (DNA): TGTGCCAGCAGCTTGACGCAGATCAATCAGCCCCAGCATTTT. It yields the protein CASSLTQINQPQHF. Drawing the rest from reference TRBV5-4 and TRBJ1-5, the complete variable domain is ETGVTQSPTHLIKTRGQQVTLRCSSQSGHNTVSWYQQALGQGPQFIFQYYREEENGRGNFPPRFSGLQFPNYSSELNVNALELDDSALYLCASSLTQINQPQHFGDGTRLSIL.

This rearrangement joins TRBV21-1 to TRBJ2-3; the table assigns TRBD1, which was not confirmed against the DNA. TRBV21-1 is an annotated pseudogene. The CDR3 extends over 14 amino acids. The CDR3 protein is CASSNRVRTDTQYF. The CDR3 DNA reads TGTGCCAGCAGCAACAGGGTCAGGACAGATACGCAGTATTTT.

The chain joins TRBV7-2 to TRBJ2-5; unclear D gene. The V gene's germline CDR1 is SGHTA and CDR2 FQGNSA. The CDR3 totals 13 residues. V shed 2 bases and J shed 4 bases, with 8 bases lying between them. The CDR3 DNA reads as TGTGCCAGCAGCTTATGGTACAGAGAGACCCAGTACTTC. It specifies CASSLWYRETQYF.

Concerning this clone itself: Compared with germline, one end of the junction differs, possibly owing to a read error. This chain links TRBV7-2 with TRBJ2-7, with 12 bases lining up with TRBD1. This CDR3 has 17 residues. In germline, CDR1 is SGHTA, CDR2 FQGNSA. CDR3 in DNA: TGTGCCAGCAGCTTTAGTGCCACCGGGACAGGGGGCGCGGGGGGGGGCTTC. Translating it yields CASSFSATGTGGAGGGF.

CDR3 nucleotide sequence: TGTGCCAGCAGTTACTCCCAGGTACCGTACCAAGAGACCCAGTACTTC. This sequence encodes CASSYSQVPYQETQYF. The chain employs TRBV6-2 or TRBV6-3 and TRBJ2-5; D remains ambiguous. CDR3 length equals 16 residues. The V gene lost 0 bases and the J gene lost 0 bases, with 11 bases spanning the gap. Per the germline V gene, CDR1 is MNHEY and CDR2 is SVGEGT.

V usage is TRBV5-1 and J usage is TRBJ2-5; 8 bases line up with TRBD2. The junction had 9 bases not matched to a gene; V was cut back by 2 bases and J by 0 bases. The germline gives CDR1 SGHRS, CDR2 YFSETQ. The CDR3 is 17 amino acids. The DNA for the CDR3 is TGCGCCAGCAGCTTAGCGGGCGGGGGGCTGTACCAAGAGACCCAGTACTTC. Its protein product is CASSLAGGGLYQETQYF.

This chain links TRBV5-6 with TRBJ2-7; TRBD1 might be the D (6 bases). From germline, CDR1 is SGHDT and CDR2 YYEEEE. V was shortened by 2 bases and J by 12 bases, with 30 bases between the two germline ends. There are 17 residues in the CDR3. The CDR3 sequence is CASSFATLDKTQGGWYF. For the CDR3, the DNA is TGTGCCAGCAGCTTTGCCACCCTTGACAAGACACAGGGTGGCTGGTACTTC.

This sequence joins TRBV19 and TRBJ2-7; perhaps TRBD1 as D (6 bases). Trimming cost V 5 bases and J 3 bases, with 26 bases left between them. Germline lookup yields CDR1 LNHDA and CDR2 SQIVND (reference sequence). CDR3 size: 18 residues. CDR3: CASSPTGILARSVYEQYF. The CDR3, as DNA: TGTGCCAGTAGTCCTACAGGGATTCTCGCAAGGTCAGTCTACGAGCAGTACTTC.

The rearrangement joins TRBV5-1 to TRBJ1-6, with TRBD1 matching 8 bases. CDR3 length: 16 amino acids. The J segment lost 10 bases and the V segment lost 0 bases, leaving 9 bases of the junction unmatched. The germline CDR1 and CDR2 sequences are SGHRS and YFSETQ. CDR3 region: CASSLGPDRGSSPLHF. The CDR3 DNA is TGCGCCAGCAGCTTGGGCCCTGACAGGGGATCCTCACCCCTCCACTTT.

This rearrangement joins TRBV2 to TRBJ1-2; TRBD1 matches 7 bases. Germline V CDR1 and CDR2: SNHLY, FYNNEI. CDR3 length: 16 amino acids. V was pared by 6 bases and J by 2 bases, with 12 bases of the junction left unmatched. The CDR3 nucleotides read TGTGCCAGCAGCGCCGCTAGAGGGACAGCCAACTATGGCTACACCTTC. Residues: CASSAARGTANYGYTF.

This chain uses TRBV5-1 with TRBJ2-5; possible D gene TRBD2, 6 bases. V lost 1 base and J 3 bases, leaving 22 bases between the germline ends. The CDR3 totals 18 residues. Germline-derived CDR1 and CDR2 are SGHRS and YFSETQ. CDR3 nucleotides: TGCGCCAGCAGCTTGCCCCTAGAGTCGGGGGTCAACGAAGAGACCCAGTACTTC. It yields the protein CASSLPLESGVNEETQYF.

The V and J genes are TRBV5-6 and TRBJ2-1; 9 bases match TRBD1. V gave up 4 bases and J gave up 8 bases; unmatched junction bases: 1. Germline assignment: CDR1 SGHDT and CDR2 YYEEEE. CDR3 length: 12 residues. The CDR3 sequence is CASSTGGYEQFF. The CDR3 DNA reads as TGTGCCAGCAGCACAGGGGGCTATGAGCAGTTCTTC.

The rearrangement links TRBV18 to TRBJ2-3, with a tentative D call TRBD1 (7 bases). Germline values: CDR1 KGHSH, CDR2 LQKENI. The CDR3 spans 15 residues. V was pared by 3 bases and J by 2 bases, with 12 bases between. CDR3 residues: CASSPQGGLTDTQYF. The CDR3 DNA reads TGTGCCAGCTCACCCCAGGGGGGTCTCACAGATACGCAGTATTTT.

The V and J genes are TRBV6-1 and TRBJ2-1; D remains ambiguous. Trimming removed 1 base at V and 6 bases at J, with 7 bases between. Germline CDR1 and CDR2: MNHNS and SASEGT. The CDR3 loop spans 13 amino acids. In DNA, the CDR3 is TGTGCCAGCAGTGAAGTGGTCAGCAATGAGCAGTTCTTC. Translation: CASSEVVSNEQFF.

This rearrangement joins TRBV5-8 to TRBJ1-5; TRBD1 agrees at 7 bases. Germline V CDR1 and CDR2: SGHTS, YDEGEE. This CDR3 comprises 15 residues. The V gene end was trimmed by 4 bases and the J gene end by 3 bases; junction bases not matched to a gene: 7. The CDR3 spells CASSGGTAVNQPQHF. Here the CDR3 DNA reads TGTGCCAGCAGCGGGGGGACAGCAGTCAATCAGCCCCAGCATTTT.

This chain joins TRBV6-6 and TRBJ2-1, with 10 bases fitting TRBD1. CDR3 length: 16 amino acids. The V and J ends lost 4 bases and 3 bases, in that order; junction bases with no gene match: 6. Germline CDR1 MNHNY, CDR2 SVGAGI (reference sequence). The CDR3 protein is CASSSTTGGFYNEQFF. The DNA for the CDR3 is TGTGCCAGCAGTTCTACGACAGGGGGCTTCTACAATGAGCAGTTCTTC.